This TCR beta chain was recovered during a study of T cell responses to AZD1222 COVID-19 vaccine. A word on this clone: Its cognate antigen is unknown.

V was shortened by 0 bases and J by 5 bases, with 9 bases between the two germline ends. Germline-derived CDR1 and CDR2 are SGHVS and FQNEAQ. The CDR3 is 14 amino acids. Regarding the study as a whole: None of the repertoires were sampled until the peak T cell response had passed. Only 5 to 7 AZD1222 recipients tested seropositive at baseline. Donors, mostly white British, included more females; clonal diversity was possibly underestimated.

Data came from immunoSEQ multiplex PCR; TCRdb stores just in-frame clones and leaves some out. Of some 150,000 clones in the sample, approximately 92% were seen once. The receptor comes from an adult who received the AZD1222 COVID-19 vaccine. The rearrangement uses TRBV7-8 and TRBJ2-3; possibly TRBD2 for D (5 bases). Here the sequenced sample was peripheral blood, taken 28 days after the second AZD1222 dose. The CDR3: CASSLALGGDTQYF. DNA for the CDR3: TGTGCCAGCAGCTTAGCTCTAGGAGGAGATACGCAGTATTTT. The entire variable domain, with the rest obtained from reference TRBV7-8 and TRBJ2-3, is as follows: GAGVSQSPRYKVAKRGQDVALRCDPISGHVSLFWYQQALGQGPEFLTYFQNEAQLDKSGLPSDRFFAERPEGSVSTLKIQRTQQEDSAVYLCASSLALGGDTQYFGPGTRLTVL.